A single sample gave rise to the 17 T cell receptor beta chains below, sequenced in a study of blood T cell repertoires in COVID-19. Only in-frame clones appear in the TCRdb table, and some are missing; sequencing was by immunoSEQ multiplex PCR. This sample has approximately 50,000 clones, with under 95% found just once. The sequencing sample was made of peripheral blood. The receptors here all came from a human donor in a cohort sampled during active COVID-19.

This rearrangement joins TRBV28 to TRBJ1-2; maybe TRBD1 (6 bases). Trimming removed 4 bases from V and 8 bases from J, with 14 bases in between. The CDR3 extends over 13 amino acids. Germline CDR1 is MDHEN and CDR2 is SYDVKM. The CDR3 sequence is CASSSQGELGYTF. CDR3 sequence (DNA): TGTGCCAGCAGTTCACAGGGAGAACTGGGCTACACCTTC.

The rearrangement joins TRBV30 to TRBJ1-2; D possibly corresponds to TRBD1 (6 bases). Germline CDR1 GTSNPN, CDR2 SVGIG (reference sequence). V was shortened by 5 bases and J by 3 bases, with 19 bases between the two germline ends. This CDR3 region has 15 residues. The DNA for the CDR3 is TGTGCCTGGTGGACTCCCTGGACAGTGGACTATGGCTACACCTTC. Translating gives CAWWTPWTVDYGYTF.

The V gene is TRBV27, the J gene TRBJ1-5; perhaps TRBD1 as D (6 bases). From germline, CDR1 is MNHEY and CDR2 SMNVEV (reference sequence). The V end lost 4 bases, the J end lost 0 bases, and 19 bases lay between the germline ends. This CDR3 has 18 residues. The CDR3 DNA is TGTGCCAGCAGTTCCCTAGGCACAGGGCTCCTTAGCAATCAGCCCCAGCATTTT. Protein: CASSSLGTGLLSNQPQHF.

The chain carries TRBV7-8 and TRBJ1-2; 7 nucleotides agree with TRBD1. V was pared by 5 bases and J by 4 bases, with 4 bases of the junction left unmatched. In germline, CDR1 is SGHVS, CDR2 FQNEAQ. The CDR3 sequence is 13 residues long. CDR3 sequence: CASSPGTAYGYTF. CDR3 DNA sequence: TGTGCCAGCAGCCCTGGGACAGCCTATGGCTACACCTTC.

The chain carries TRBV28 and TRBJ1-5; TRBD1 aligns across 9 bases. Germline V gene lookup returns CDR1 MDHEN and CDR2 SYDVKM. The CDR3 is made up of 15 amino acids. Trimming took 5 bases from V and 9 from J; bases not matched to a gene: 11. The CDR3 is CASSKIQGASRPQHF. In DNA, the CDR3 is TGTGCCAGCAGTAAAATACAGGGGGCAAGTCGGCCCCAGCATTTT. The full variable domain, completed using reference TRBV28 and TRBJ1-5, is DVKVTQSSRYLVKRTGEKVFLECVQDMDHENMFWYRQDPGLGLRLIYFSYDVKMKEKGDIPEGYSVSREKKERFSLILESASTNQTSMYLCASSKIQGASRPQHFGDGTRLSIL.

The genes are TRBV13 and TRBJ2-1, with 12 positions matching TRBD2. This CDR3 spans 17 amino acids. J gave up 4 bases and V 5 bases, and 9 bases lay outside the gene matches. Germline V lookup: CDR1 PRHDT, CDR2 FYEKMQ (reference sequence). The CDR3 loop reads CASSPPSGRAGYNEQFF. The CDR3 DNA sequence: TGTGCCAGCAGCCCCCCTAGCGGGAGGGCCGGGTACAATGAGCAGTTCTTC.

This sequence joins TRBV7-9 and TRBJ2-5; D is perhaps TRBD2 (6 bases). This CDR3 contains 14 residues. The V end was cut by 2 bases, the J end by 1 base, with 8 bases between. Germline values: CDR1 SEHNR, CDR2 FQNEAQ (reference sequence). CDR3 loop: CASSLREVQETQYF. CDR3 in DNA: TGTGCCAGCAGCTTAAGGGAGGTCCAAGAGACCCAGTACTTC.

The chain employs TRBV5-1 and TRBJ1-1, with a possible D match to TRBD1 (6 bases). Germline V gene sequence: CDR1 SGHRS, CDR2 YFSETQ. The CDR3 has 15 residues. Trimming pared 2 bases from V and 0 bases from J, leaving 11 bases between. In nucleotides, the CDR3 is TGCGCCAGCAGCTTCACAGGGAGCATGAACACTGAAGCTTTCTTT. Its protein is CASSFTGSMNTEAFF.

V gene TRBV27 combines with J gene TRBJ2-1; 10 bases align to TRBD1. V gave up 3 bases and J gave up 6 bases; unmatched junction bases: 2. The germline CDR1 and CDR2 sequences are MNHEY and SMNVEV (reference sequence). The CDR3 covers 14 residues. The CDR3 protein is CASSFGTGVNEQFF. The CDR3 DNA sequence: TGTGCCAGCAGTTTTGGGACAGGGGTCAATGAGCAGTTCTTC.

V usage is TRBV27 and J usage is TRBJ2-3; tentatively, D is TRBD1 (5 bases). The CDR3 consists of 14 residues. Germline CDR1 and CDR2: MNHEY and SMNVEV (reference sequence). V was clipped by 7 bases and J by 2 bases, with 13 bases between them. The chain's CDR3 is CASTPTEDTDTQYF. In DNA, the CDR3 is TGTGCCAGCACCCCGACAGAAGACACAGATACGCAGTATTTT.

The V call is TRBV14, the J call TRBJ2-3; TRBD2 aligns across 12 bases. The germline V gene has CDR1 SGHDN and CDR2 FVKESK. V lost 4 bases to trimming and J lost 9 bases; unmatched junction nucleotides: 14. This CDR3 comprises 17 residues. CDR3 sequence: CASSLPGRLAGEVTQYF. The CDR3 DNA sequence: TGTGCCAGCAGCCTCCCCGGGCGACTAGCGGGAGAAGTCACGCAGTATTTT.

The V gene is TRBV12-3 or TRBV12-4, the J gene TRBJ1-5; 7 bases match TRBD1. The V gene end was trimmed by 8 bases and the J gene end by 3 bases; junction bases not matched to a gene: 4. This CDR3 is built from 13 residues. This chain's CDR3 is CASRDSPNQPQHF. The DNA for the CDR3 is TGTGCCAGCCGGGACAGCCCCAATCAGCCCCAGCATTTT.

The rearrangement links TRBV9 to TRBJ2-2; TRBD2 aligns across 8 bases. The CDR3 consists of 16 residues. Germline V CDR1 and CDR2: SGDLS, YYNGEE. The V segment lost 0 bases and the J segment 5 bases; nucleotides outside the gene matches: 6. CDR3 nucleotides: TGTGCCAGCAGCGTAGAGAGCGGGAGTCGAACCGGGGAGCTGTTTTTT. Its translation: CASSVESGSRTGELFF.

The chain is built from TRBV27 and TRBJ1-1; D call uncertain. Germline lookup yields CDR1 MNHEY and CDR2 SMNVEV (reference sequence). The V and J ends lost 6 bases and 7 bases respectively, with 12 bases between them. The CDR3 totals 12 residues. CDR3 in DNA: TGTGCCAGCAGCACGACCGGGAATGAAGCTTTCTTT. Translated, it gives CASSTTGNEAFF.

Only one count was recorded for this clone. This chain links TRBV19 with TRBJ2-5; TRBD2 matches 12 bases. Germline V CDR1 and CDR2: LNHDA, SQIVND (reference sequence). The length of the CDR3 is 16 residues. V lost 5 bases and J lost 5; bases outside the gene matches: 9. CDR3 sequence: CASSGLLAGGVETQYF. DNA for the CDR3: TGTGCCAGTAGTGGCCTACTAGCGGGGGGAGTGGAGACCCAGTACTTC.

This clone was observed a handful of times. The chain has TRBV4-1 and TRBJ1-5, with a tentative D call TRBD1 (5 bases). Trimming removed 1 base at V and 2 bases at J, with 15 bases between. CDR3 size: 17 residues. CDR1 is MGHRA, CDR2 YSYEKL, per germline. As DNA, the CDR3 is TGCGCCAGCAGCCAAGCCGGGCAGGGAGGTGGCAATCAGCCCCAGCATTTT. Translation: CASSQAGQGGGNQPQHF.

The chain carries TRBV24-1 and TRBJ1-1; D is perhaps TRBD1 (5 bases). Trimming took off 6 bases at V and 8 bases at J, with 18 bases between the two ends. CDR1 and CDR2 (germline): KGHDR, SFDVKD. The CDR3 has 14 residues. As DNA, the CDR3 is TGTGCCACCAGTACAGGTGGTTATCCGGTCGAAGCTTTCTTT. It encodes CATSTGGYPVEAFF.